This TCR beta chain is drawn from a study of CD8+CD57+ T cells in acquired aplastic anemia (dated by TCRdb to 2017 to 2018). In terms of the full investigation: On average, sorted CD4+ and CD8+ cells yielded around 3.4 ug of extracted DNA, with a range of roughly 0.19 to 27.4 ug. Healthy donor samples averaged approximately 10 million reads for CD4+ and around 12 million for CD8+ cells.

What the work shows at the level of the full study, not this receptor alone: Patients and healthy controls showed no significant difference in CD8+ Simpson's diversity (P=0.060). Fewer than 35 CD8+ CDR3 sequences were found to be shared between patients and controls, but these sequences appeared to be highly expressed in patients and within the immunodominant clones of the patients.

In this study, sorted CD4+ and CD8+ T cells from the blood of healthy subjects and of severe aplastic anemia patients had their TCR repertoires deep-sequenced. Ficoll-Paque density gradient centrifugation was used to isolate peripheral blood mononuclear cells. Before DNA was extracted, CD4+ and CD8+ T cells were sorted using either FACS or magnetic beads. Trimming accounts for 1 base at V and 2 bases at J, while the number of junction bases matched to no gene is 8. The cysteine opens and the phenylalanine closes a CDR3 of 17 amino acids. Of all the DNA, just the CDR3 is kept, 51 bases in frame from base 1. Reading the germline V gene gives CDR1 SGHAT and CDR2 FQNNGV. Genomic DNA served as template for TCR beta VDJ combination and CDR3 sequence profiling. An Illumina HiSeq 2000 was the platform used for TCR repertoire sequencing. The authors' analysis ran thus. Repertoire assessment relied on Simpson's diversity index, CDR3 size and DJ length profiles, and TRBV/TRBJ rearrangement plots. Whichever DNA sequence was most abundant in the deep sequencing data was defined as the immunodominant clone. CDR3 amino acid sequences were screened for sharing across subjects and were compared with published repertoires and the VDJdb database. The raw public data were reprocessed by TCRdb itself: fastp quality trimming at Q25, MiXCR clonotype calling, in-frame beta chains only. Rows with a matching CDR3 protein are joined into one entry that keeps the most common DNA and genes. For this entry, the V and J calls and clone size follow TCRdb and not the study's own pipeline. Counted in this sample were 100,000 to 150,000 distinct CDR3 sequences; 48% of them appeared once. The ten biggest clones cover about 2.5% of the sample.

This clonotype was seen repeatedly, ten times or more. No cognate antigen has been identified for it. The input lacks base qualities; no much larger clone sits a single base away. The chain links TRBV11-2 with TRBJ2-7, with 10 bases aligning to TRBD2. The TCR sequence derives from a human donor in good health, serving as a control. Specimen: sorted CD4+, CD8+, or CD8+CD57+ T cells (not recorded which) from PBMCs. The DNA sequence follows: TGTGCCAGCAGCTTAGGTAGTCTAGCGGGGGCGGCCTACGAGCAGTACTTC. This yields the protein CASSLGSLAGAAYEQYF.